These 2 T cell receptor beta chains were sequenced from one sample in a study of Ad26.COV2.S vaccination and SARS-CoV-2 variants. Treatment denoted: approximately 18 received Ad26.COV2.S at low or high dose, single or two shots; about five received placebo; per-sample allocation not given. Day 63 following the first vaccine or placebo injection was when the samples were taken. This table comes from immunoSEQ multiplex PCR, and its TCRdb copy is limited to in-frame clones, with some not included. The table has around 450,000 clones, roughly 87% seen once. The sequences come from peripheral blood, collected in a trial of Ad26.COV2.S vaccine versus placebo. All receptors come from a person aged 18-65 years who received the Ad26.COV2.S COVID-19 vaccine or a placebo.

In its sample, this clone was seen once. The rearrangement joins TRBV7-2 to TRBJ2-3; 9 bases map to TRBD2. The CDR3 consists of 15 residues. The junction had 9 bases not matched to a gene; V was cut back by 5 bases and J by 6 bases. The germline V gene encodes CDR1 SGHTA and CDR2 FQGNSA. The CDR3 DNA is TGTGCCAGCAGCACTTTAGCGGGAGTCTTGGATACGCAGTATTTT. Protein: CASSTLAGVLDTQYF.

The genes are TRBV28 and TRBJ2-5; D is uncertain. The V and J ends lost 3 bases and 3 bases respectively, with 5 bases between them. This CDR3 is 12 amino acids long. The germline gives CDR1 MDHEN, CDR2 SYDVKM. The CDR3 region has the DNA TGTGCCAGCAGTTTTGGAAAAGAGACCCAGTACTTC. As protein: CASSFGKETQYF.